This passage covers 2 T cell receptor beta chains from one sample sequenced in a study of T cell repertoires in cytomegalovirus infection. TCRdb redid the calling of the reads with MiXCR, one entry per CDR3 protein. The data show approximately 1,000,000 distinct CDR3 sequences, around 31% seen once. Their recognized antigens are unknown. The material was cultured CD8+ T cells from PBMCs, obtained from culture after CMV antigen stimulation. The receptors originated from a human donor in good health (CMV status not recorded). Some clones in this sample may be carry-over from other donors' samples.

This clonotype was found a few times. The CDR3, as DNA: TGTGCCAGCAGTTTTGACGACGGCGAGACCCAGTACTTC. Its translation: CASSFDDGETQYF. The chain joins TRBV12-3 or TRBV12-4 to TRBJ2-5; D unresolved. The CDR3 runs to 13 residues. V lost 3 bases, J lost 5 bases, and 10 bases lay in between.

This clonotype has a single count. A much larger clone differs from this one at a single base, so this may be a read error. This chain joins TRBV7-3 and TRBJ2-1, with 9 nucleotides matching TRBD1. Germline lookup yields CDR1 SGHTA and CDR2 FQGTGA. The CDR3 has 15 amino acids. CDR3 sequence reads: CVSSSTGTGNNEQFF. In nucleotides, the CDR3 is TGTGTCAGCAGCTCAACCGGGACAGGGAACAATGAGCAGTTCTTC.